The next 15 T cell receptor beta chains were all read from a single sample in a study of blood T cell repertoires in COVID-19. Sequenced by immunoSEQ multiplex PCR; TCRdb stores in-frame clones only, minus some. The table shows about 160,000 clones, with just under 95% occurring only once. Specimen: peripheral blood. The source is a woman in her fifties or sixties with acute or convalescent COVID-19.

The chain combines TRBV7-3 with TRBJ1-6; a possible D gene is TRBD1 (6 bases). With 4 bases removed from V and 7 bases from J, the gap between germline ends came to 8 bases. The CDR3 length is 13 residues. Looked up from germline, CDR1 is SGHTA and CDR2 is FQGTGA. The CDR3 nucleotides read TGTGCCAGCAGCTCCACAGGGAATTCACCCCTCCACTTT. This translates into CASSSTGNSPLHF.

The gene calls are TRBV6-6 and TRBJ1-6; 9 bases agree with TRBD1. The CDR3 runs 15 residues. The J segment lost 10 bases and the V segment lost 7 bases, leaving 11 bases of the junction unmatched. CDR1 and CDR2 (germline): MNHNY, SVGAGI (reference sequence). The CDR3 spells CASNLNRGRGSPLHF. Written as DNA, the CDR3 is TGTGCCAGCAACTTAAACAGGGGGCGAGGGTCACCCCTCCACTTT.

The V gene is TRBV28, the J gene TRBJ2-1; D possibly corresponds to TRBD2 (6 bases). V lost 1 base to trimming and J lost 2 bases, with 15 bases between them. This CDR3 comprises 17 residues. The V gene's germline CDR1 is MDHEN and CDR2 SYDVKM. The CDR3 DNA follows: TGTGCCAGCAGTTTATTGGCTTCGGCTAGCGCCTACAATGAGCAGTTCTTC. This translates into CASSLLASASAYNEQFF.

The chain carries TRBV3-1 (or the pseudogene TRBV3-2) and TRBJ2-7; D call uncertain. The germline gives CDR1 LGHDT, CDR2 YNNKEL (reference sequence). V lost 1 base and J lost 5, with 9 bases in between. The CDR3 length is 13 residues. The CDR3 protein is CASSQASIDEQYF. CDR3 DNA: TGTGCCAGCAGCCAAGCTAGTATTGACGAGCAGTACTTC.

The sample holds a few counts of this clone. The rearrangement uses TRBV7-9 and TRBJ2-7; D gene uncertain. Looked up from germline, CDR1 is SEHNR and CDR2 is FQNEAQ (reference sequence). V lost 5 bases and J 2 bases, leaving 16 bases between the germline ends. This CDR3 has 15 residues. The CDR3 region is CASSPATQWPYEQYF. The CDR3 nucleotides read TGTGCCAGCAGCCCAGCGACCCAGTGGCCCTACGAGCAGTACTTC.

This clone was seen just once. The chain couples TRBV29-1 to TRBJ1-4; perhaps TRBD1 as D (5 bases). The germline gives CDR1 SQVTM, CDR2 ANQGSEA. V lost 7 bases, J lost 8 bases, and 17 bases lay in between. There are 13 residues in the CDR3. The CDR3 is CSARDSMGEKLFF. The CDR3 coding sequence is TGCAGCGCCCGGGACTCCATGGGGGAAAAACTGTTTTTT.

J is TRBJ2-7 and V is TRBV5-1; 11 bases line up with TRBD1. In germline, CDR1 is SGHRS, CDR2 YFSETQ. This CDR3 contains 15 residues. The V and J ends lost 8 bases and 7 bases, in that order; junction bases with no gene match: 14. The CDR3 sequence: CASSPSGTGGWEQYF. The CDR3 nucleotides read TGCGCCAGTTCACCCTCCGGGACAGGGGGGTGGGAGCAGTACTTC. Drawing the rest from reference TRBV5-1 and TRBJ2-7, the complete variable domain is KAGVTQTPRYLIKTRGQQVTLSCSPISGHRSVSWYQQTPGQGLQFLFEYFSETQRNKGNFPGRFSGRQFSNSRSEMNVSTLELGDSALYLCASSPSGTGGWEQYFGPGTRLTVT.

This clone was picked up one time. The chain has TRBV7-8 and TRBJ2-7; 9 bases are shared with TRBD1. V lost 2 bases, J lost 7 bases, and 3 bases stayed unmatched. Germline CDR1 is SGHVS and CDR2 is FQNEAQ. This CDR3 has 13 residues. This CDR3 is CASSLTGGEEQYF. The CDR3 DNA reads TGTGCCAGCAGCTTAACAGGGGGCGAGGAGCAGTACTTC.

This rearrangement joins TRBV9 to TRBJ1-1, with D tentatively TRBD1 (6 bases). Between the trimmed V and J ends, which lost 0 bases and 5 bases, there was a span of 11 bases. The CDR3 has 14 amino acids. The germline gives CDR1 SGDLS, CDR2 YYNGEE. The CDR3 DNA follows: TGTGCCAGCAGCGTAGAGGCGCAGGGGACTGAAGCTTTCTTT. It encodes CASSVEAQGTEAFF. Full variable domain (missing parts from reference TRBV9 and TRBJ1-1): DSGVTQTPKHLITATGQRVTLRCSPRSGDLSVYWYQQSLDQGLQFLIQYYNGEERAKGNILERFSAQQFPDLHSELNLSSLELGDSALYFCASSVEAQGTEAFFGQGTRLTVV.

In its sample, this clone was seen once. This rearrangement joins TRBV14 to TRBJ1-1; 7 bases agree with TRBD1. The CDR3 has 15 amino acids. Germline V gene sequence: CDR1 SGHDN, CDR2 FVKESK. Trimming took 4 bases from V and 3 from J; bases not matched to a gene: 8. The CDR3, as DNA: TGTGCCAGCAGCCCGACTCATCAGGGGGACACTGAAGCTTTCTTT. Residues: CASSPTHQGDTEAFF.

The rearrangement uses TRBV6-5 and TRBJ2-1; TRBD2 might be the D (5 bases). This CDR3 has 16 residues. The V and J ends lost 0 bases and 2 bases respectively, with 11 bases between them. Germline V lookup: CDR1 MNHEY, CDR2 SVGAGI. CDR3 in DNA: TGTGCCAGCAGTTACTCCCCAGCGGCCACCTACAATGAGCAGTTCTTC. Its translation: CASSYSPAATYNEQFF.

The rearrangement links TRBV29-1 to TRBJ2-7; 8 nucleotides align to TRBD1. The CDR3 spans 14 residues. From germline, CDR1 is SQVTM and CDR2 ANQGSEA. Unmatched junction bases numbered 9, after V lost 7 bases and J lost 1 base. For the CDR3, the DNA is TGCAGCGCCCTGGGACAGGCCCTTTCCTACGAGCAGTACTTC. Its translation: CSALGQALSYEQYF.

Here the CDR3 DNA reads TGCGCCAGCAGCCACGAGGACAGGGAACGGGGAGGCTACACCTTC. Protein sequence: CASSHEDRERGGYTF. The rearrangement uses TRBV4-1 and TRBJ1-2; 8 nucleotides align to TRBD1. CDR3 length equals 15 residues. Looked up from germline, CDR1 is MGHRA and CDR2 is YSYEKL. Trimming cost V 3 bases and J 8 bases; bases outside gene matches: 11.

This clone was counted a single time. The rearrangement uses TRBV5-1 and TRBJ2-7, with 10 bases aligning to TRBD2. The CDR3 extends over 15 amino acids. V trimming: 1 base; J trimming: 2 bases; junction bases outside the gene matches: 3. CDR1 is SGHRS, CDR2 YFSETQ, per germline. The CDR3 DNA reads TGCGCCAGCAGCTTGACTAGCGGGGTAACCTACGAGCAGTACTTC. As protein: CASSLTSGVTYEQYF.

The chain joins TRBV30 to TRBJ2-1, with 10 bases aligning to TRBD2. This CDR3 is 13 amino acids long. Germline assignment: CDR1 GTSNPN and CDR2 SVGIG (reference sequence). V lost 2 bases and J lost 7; bases outside the gene matches: 2. CDR3 nucleotide sequence: TGTGCCTGGAGTAAACTAGCGGGAAATGAGCAGTTCTTC. Protein sequence: CAWSKLAGNEQFF.